Presented here are 13 T cell receptor beta chains from one specimen sequenced in a study of T cell responses to AZD1222 COVID-19 vaccine. Assay: immunoSEQ multiplex PCR; the TCRdb copy retains only in-frame clones and omits some. The table has about 88,000 clones, about 90% seen once. Sequences were derived from peripheral blood, sampled on day 0 of AZD1222 vaccination. These receptors all come from an adult in good health.

The chain couples TRBV19 to TRBJ2-5; D may be TRBD1 (6 bases). Trimming left V 4 bases short and J 5 bases short, with 11 bases between. The length of the CDR3 is 13 residues. Germline V gene sequence: CDR1 LNHDA, CDR2 SQIVND (reference sequence). CDR3 DNA: TGTGCCAGTAGTACGACAGGATCGGAGACCCAGTACTTC. It specifies CASSTTGSETQYF.

This chain connects TRBV4-1 to TRBJ2-1, with D hard to call. This CDR3 spans 13 amino acids. Trimming removed 0 bases at V and 9 bases at J, with 9 bases between. Germline values: CDR1 MGHRA, CDR2 YSYEKL. CDR3 bases: TGCGCCAGCAGCCAAGAGGTGGTGGTTGAGCAGTTCTTC. The encoded protein is CASSQEVVVEQFF.

The V and J genes are TRBV18 and TRBJ2-5; D remains unclear. This CDR3 region has 12 residues. The germline V and J ends were trimmed by 0 bases and 5 bases, with 4 bases remaining between them. Germline CDR1 is KGHSH and CDR2 is LQKENI. CDR3 protein: CASSPPFETQYF. CDR3 DNA sequence: TGTGCCAGCTCACCACCCTTTGAGACCCAGTACTTC.

V gene TRBV9 combines with J gene TRBJ2-3; 7 bases line up with TRBD2. The J segment lost 1 base and the V segment lost 2 bases, leaving 7 bases of the junction unmatched. CDR3 size: 16 residues. Looked up from germline, CDR1 is SGDLS and CDR2 is YYNGEE. In DNA, the CDR3 is TGTGCCAGCAGCGTTTCCGAGCGGGGCGGCACAGATACGCAGTATTTT. Amino acid sequence: CASSVSERGGTDTQYF.

CDR3 sequence: CASSGQVPSEQFF. The CDR3 coding sequence is TGTGCCAGCAGCGGCCAGGTCCCGAGTGAGCAGTTCTTC. This rearrangement joins TRBV2 to TRBJ2-1; the D is unclear. The CDR3 consists of 13 residues. V was cut by 6 bases and J by 9 bases, with 15 bases left in between. In germline, CDR1 is SNHLY, CDR2 FYNNEI.

The chain uses TRBV5-1 and TRBJ1-2; D call uncertain. The length of the CDR3 is 13 residues. V was shortened by 4 bases and J by 8 bases, with 15 bases between the two germline ends. Germline V lookup: CDR1 SGHRS, CDR2 YFSETQ. The CDR3 reads CASSVGMREGYTF. CDR3 DNA: TGCGCCAGCAGCGTGGGGATGAGGGAAGGCTACACCTTC. Full variable domain (missing parts from reference TRBV5-1 and TRBJ1-2): KAGVTQTPRYLIKTRGQQVTLSCSPISGHRSVSWYQQTPGQGLQFLFEYFSETQRNKGNFPGRFSGRQFSNSRSEMNVSTLELGDSALYLCASSVGMREGYTFGSGTRLTVV.

The rearrangement links TRBV7-2 to TRBJ1-1; D ambiguous. Germline values: CDR1 SGHTA, CDR2 FQGNSA. This CDR3 is built from 13 residues. The V and J ends lost 5 bases and 0 bases respectively, with 7 bases between them. The CDR3 sequence is CASSPWMNTEAFF. The CDR3 nucleotides read TGTGCCAGCAGCCCTTGGATGAACACTGAAGCTTTCTTT.

The genes are TRBV29-1 and TRBJ2-5; D might be TRBD1 (5 bases). This CDR3 region has 13 residues. Trimming removed 6 bases from V and 5 bases from J, with 16 bases in between. Germline-derived CDR1 and CDR2 are SQVTM and ANQGSEA. In DNA form, the CDR3 reads TGCAGCGTCCCTGGGGTAGGGGCGGAGACCCAGTACTTC. Its protein product is CSVPGVGAETQYF.

The V and J genes are TRBV27 and TRBJ2-1; possible D gene TRBD2, 5 bases. The CDR3 extends over 16 amino acids. Deletions cut 4 bases from V and 3 bases from J, with 16 bases between. Germline values: CDR1 MNHEY, CDR2 SMNVEV (reference sequence). The CDR3 region is CASSSGNPEGYNEQFF. The CDR3 region has the DNA TGTGCCAGCAGTTCCGGTAACCCCGAGGGCTACAATGAGCAGTTCTTC.

V usage is TRBV5-1 and J usage is TRBJ2-5; D is possibly TRBD1 or TRBD2 (5 bases each). Trimming removed 1 base from V and 4 bases from J, with 11 bases in between. The CDR3 sequence is 14 residues long. Germline V CDR1 and CDR2: SGHRS, YFSETQ. The CDR3 bases are TGCGCCAGCAGCTTGTCACCAGGGAGAGAGACCCAGTACTTC. The encoded protein is CASSLSPGRETQYF.

J is TRBJ2-2 and V is TRBV10-3; D remains unclear. Germline lookup yields CDR1 ENHRY and CDR2 SYGVKD. Between the trimmed V and J ends, which lost 10 bases and 1 base, there was a span of 10 bases. The CDR3 totals 13 residues. CDR3 residues: CATDDLNTGELFF. CDR3 sequence (DNA): TGTGCCACCGACGACTTGAACACCGGGGAGCTGTTTTTT.

This clone has just one count. The chain joins TRBV18 to TRBJ2-7, with D perhaps TRBD1 (6 bases). From germline, CDR1 is KGHSH and CDR2 LQKENI. The V end was cut by 2 bases, the J end by 2 bases, with 10 bases between. The CDR3 length is 14 residues. The DNA for the CDR3 is TGTGCCAGCTCACCAGTACAGGGCCCCTACGAGCAGTACTTC. Its protein product is CASSPVQGPYEQYF.

The chain links TRBV27 to TRBJ2-7; 7 bases align to TRBD1. The CDR3 sequence is 13 residues long. With V trimmed by 3 bases and J by 3 bases, 2 bases remained unmatched. Germline CDR1 MNHEY, CDR2 SMNVEV (reference sequence). The CDR3 DNA reads as TGTGCCAGCAGTTTCAGACAGGGCTACGAGCAGTACTTC. The encoded protein is CASSFRQGYEQYF.